This T cell receptor beta chain was retrieved from a study of regulatory and conventional T cells in RAG deficiency. TCRdb's table, derived via immunoSEQ multiplex PCR, lists solely in-frame clones and lacks some. The sample carries roughly 28,000 clones, 90% to 95% recorded once. Points from the study as a whole: RAG-deficient patients showed markedly lower Shannon entropy and higher Simpson indices than control T-cell subsets. Omenn CD25-high CD127-low cells may be activated cells, not true Tregs. Shorter CDR3s in all patient subsets; >80% Treg-Tconv overlap in Omenn. Other subsets showed roughly 9.9-fold reductions, but Treg unique TCR beta sequences fell roughly 100-fold in these patients.

For this clone: Its antigen is not known.

The CDR3 is 14 amino acids. V lost 4 bases to trimming and J lost 2 bases; unmatched junction nucleotides: 5. Germline CDR1 reads SGHRS; CDR2 reads YFSETQ. The sorted conventional CD4+ T cells were CD25-low and CD127-high, with genomic DNA sequenced. The same specimen was also included in a second study, on regulatory T cells. As reported in that work: Primers: 52 TRBV forward and 13 TRBJ reverse.

Material for sequencing was CD25- CD4+ T cells sorted from blood. The sequence came from a human donor in good health. The chain recombines TRBV5-1 with TRBJ1-1, with 7 nucleotides matching TRBD1. CDR3 sequence: CASSPRQGNTEAFF. The CDR3 DNA follows: TGCGCCAGCAGCCCGAGACAGGGAAACACTGAAGCTTTCTTT. Drawing the rest from reference TRBV5-1 and TRBJ1-1, the complete variable domain is KAGVTQTPRYLIKTRGQQVTLSCSPISGHRSVSWYQQTPGQGLQFLFEYFSETQRNKGNFPGRFSGRQFSNSRSEMNVSTLELGDSALYLCASSPRQGNTEAFFGQGTRLTVV.